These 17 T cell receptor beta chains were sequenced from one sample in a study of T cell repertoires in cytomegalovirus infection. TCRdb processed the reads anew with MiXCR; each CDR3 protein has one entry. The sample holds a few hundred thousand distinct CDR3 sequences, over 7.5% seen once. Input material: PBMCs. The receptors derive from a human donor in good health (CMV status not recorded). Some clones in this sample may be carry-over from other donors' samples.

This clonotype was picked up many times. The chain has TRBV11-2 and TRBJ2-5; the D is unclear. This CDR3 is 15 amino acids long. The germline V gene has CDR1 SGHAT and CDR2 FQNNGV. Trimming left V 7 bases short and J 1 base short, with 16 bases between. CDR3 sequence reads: CASILTHQAQETQYF. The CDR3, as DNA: TGTGCCAGCATCCTAACTCATCAGGCCCAAGAGACCCAGTACTTC.

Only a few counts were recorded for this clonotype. The CDR3 coding sequence is TGTGCCAGTAGGCGAGGGGGCGCGCGGTACAATGAGCAGTTCTTC. This codes for CASRRGGARYNEQFF. This rearrangement joins TRBV19 to TRBJ2-1; 7 nucleotides align to TRBD1. CDR3 length: 15 residues. The V segment lost 6 bases and the J segment 4 bases; nucleotides outside the gene matches: 9. Per germline, CDR1 LNHDA and CDR2 SQIVND (reference sequence).

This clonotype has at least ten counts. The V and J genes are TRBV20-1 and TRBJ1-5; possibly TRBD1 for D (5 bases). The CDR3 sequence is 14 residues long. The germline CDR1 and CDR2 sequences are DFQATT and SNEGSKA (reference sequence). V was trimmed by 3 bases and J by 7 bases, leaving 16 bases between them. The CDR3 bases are TGCAGTGCTAGGCAGGTCGGGGGAAGGCAGCCCCAGCATTTT. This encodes CSARQVGGRQPQHF.

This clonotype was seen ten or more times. The CDR3 DNA sequence: TGTGCCAGCAGCTTACGCTGGGGGGGAACTGAAGCTTTCTTT. The encoded protein is CASSLRWGGTEAFF. The V and J genes are TRBV7-2 and TRBJ1-1; perhaps TRBD1 as D (5 bases). The CDR3 sequence is 14 residues long. Germline CDR1 reads SGHTA; CDR2 reads FQGNSA. V was pared by 2 bases and J by 5 bases, with 12 bases between.

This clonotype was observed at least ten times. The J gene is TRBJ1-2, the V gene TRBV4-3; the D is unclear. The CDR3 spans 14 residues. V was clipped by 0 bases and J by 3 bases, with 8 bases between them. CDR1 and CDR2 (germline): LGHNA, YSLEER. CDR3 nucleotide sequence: TGCGCCAGCAGCCAAGATGGAACGGACTATGGCTACACCTTC. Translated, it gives CASSQDGTDYGYTF.

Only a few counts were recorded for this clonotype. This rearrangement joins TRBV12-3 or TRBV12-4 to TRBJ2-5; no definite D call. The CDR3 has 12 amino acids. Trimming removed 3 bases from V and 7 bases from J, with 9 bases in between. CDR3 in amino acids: CASSFGLGTQYF. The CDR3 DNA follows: TGTGCCAGCAGTTTCGGGTTGGGGACCCAGTACTTC.

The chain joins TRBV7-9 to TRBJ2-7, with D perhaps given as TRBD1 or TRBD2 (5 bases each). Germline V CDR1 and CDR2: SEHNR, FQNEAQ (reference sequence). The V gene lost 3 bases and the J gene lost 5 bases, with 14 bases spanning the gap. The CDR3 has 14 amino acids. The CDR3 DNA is TGTGCCAGCAGCTTCGCCGGGGCCTGGGACGAGCAGTACTTC. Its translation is CASSFAGAWDEQYF.

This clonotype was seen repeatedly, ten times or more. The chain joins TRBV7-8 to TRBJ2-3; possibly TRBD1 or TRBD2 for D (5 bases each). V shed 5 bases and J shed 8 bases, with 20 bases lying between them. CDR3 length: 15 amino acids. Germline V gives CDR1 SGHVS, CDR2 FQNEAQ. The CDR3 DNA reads TGTGCCAGCAGCAGCTTAGGGGCCGGGGTTGTTACGCAGTATTTT. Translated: CASSSLGAGVVTQYF.

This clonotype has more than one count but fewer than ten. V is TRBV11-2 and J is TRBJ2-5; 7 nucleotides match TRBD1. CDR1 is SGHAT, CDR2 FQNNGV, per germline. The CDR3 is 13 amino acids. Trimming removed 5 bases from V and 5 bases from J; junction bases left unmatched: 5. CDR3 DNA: TGTGCCAGCAGCCCCTGGACAGGCGAGACCCAGTACTTC. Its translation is CASSPWTGETQYF. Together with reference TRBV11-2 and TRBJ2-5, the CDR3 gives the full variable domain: EAGVAQSPRYKIIEKRQSVAFWCNPISGHATLYWYQQILGQGPKLLIQFQNNGVVDDSQLPKDRFSAERLKGVDSTLKIQPAKLEDSAVYLCASSPWTGETQYFGPGTRLLVL.

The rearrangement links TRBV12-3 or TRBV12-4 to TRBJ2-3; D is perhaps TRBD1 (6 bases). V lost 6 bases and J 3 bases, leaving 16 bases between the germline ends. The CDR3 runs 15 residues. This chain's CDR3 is CASSFHRVGTDTQYF. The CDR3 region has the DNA TGTGCCAGCAGCTTCCACAGGGTTGGGACAGATACGCAGTATTTT.

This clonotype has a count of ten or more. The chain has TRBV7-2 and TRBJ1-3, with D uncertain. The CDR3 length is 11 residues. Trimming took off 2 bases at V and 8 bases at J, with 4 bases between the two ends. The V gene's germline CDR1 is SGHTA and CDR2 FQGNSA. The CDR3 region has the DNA TGTGCCAGCAGCTTATGGGACACCATATATTTT. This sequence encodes CASSLWDTIYF.

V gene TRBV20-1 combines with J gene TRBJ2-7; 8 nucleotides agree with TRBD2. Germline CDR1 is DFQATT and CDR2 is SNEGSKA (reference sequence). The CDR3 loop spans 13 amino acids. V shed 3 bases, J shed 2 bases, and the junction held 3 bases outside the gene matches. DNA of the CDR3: TGCAGTGCTAGTCGGGAGGGCCCCTACGAGCAGTACTTC. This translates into CSASREGPYEQYF.

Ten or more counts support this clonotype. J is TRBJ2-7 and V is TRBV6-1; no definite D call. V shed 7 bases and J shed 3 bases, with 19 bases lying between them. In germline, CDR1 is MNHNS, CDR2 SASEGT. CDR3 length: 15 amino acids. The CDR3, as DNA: TGTGCCAGCAAACCGAAGAGCTCCACTCTCTACGAGCAGTACTTC. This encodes CASKPKSSTLYEQYF.

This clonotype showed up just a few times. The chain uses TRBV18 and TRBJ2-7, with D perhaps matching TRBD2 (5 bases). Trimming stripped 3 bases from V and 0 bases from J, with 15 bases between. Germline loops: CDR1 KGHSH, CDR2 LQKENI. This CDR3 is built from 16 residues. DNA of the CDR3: TGTGCCAGCTCACCCCTTCAGACGGGGAGCTCCTACGAGCAGTACTTC. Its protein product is CASSPLQTGSSYEQYF. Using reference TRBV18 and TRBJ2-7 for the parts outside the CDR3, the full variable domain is NAGVMQNPRHLVRRRGQEARLRCSPMKGHSHVYWYRQLPEEGLKFMVYLQKENIIDESGMPKERFSAEFPKEGPSILRIQQVVRGDSAAYFCASSPLQTGSSYEQYFGPGTRLTVT.

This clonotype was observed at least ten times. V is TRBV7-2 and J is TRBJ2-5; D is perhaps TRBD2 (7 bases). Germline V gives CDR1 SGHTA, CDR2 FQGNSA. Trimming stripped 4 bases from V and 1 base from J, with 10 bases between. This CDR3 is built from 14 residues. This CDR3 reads CASSWGGAQETQYF. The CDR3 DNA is TGTGCCAGCAGCTGGGGGGGGGCCCAAGAGACCCAGTACTTC.

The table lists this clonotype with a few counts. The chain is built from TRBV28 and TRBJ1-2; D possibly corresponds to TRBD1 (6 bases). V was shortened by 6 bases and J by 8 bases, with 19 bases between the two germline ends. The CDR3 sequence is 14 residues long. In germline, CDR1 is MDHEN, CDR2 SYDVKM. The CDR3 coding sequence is TGTGCCAGCAGGCCACGAGGGGGACGGGGAGGCTACACCTTC. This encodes CASRPRGGRGGYTF.

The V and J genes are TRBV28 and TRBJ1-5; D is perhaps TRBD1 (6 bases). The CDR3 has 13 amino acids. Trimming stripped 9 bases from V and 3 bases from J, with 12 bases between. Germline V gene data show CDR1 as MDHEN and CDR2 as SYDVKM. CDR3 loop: CASLGADNQPQHF. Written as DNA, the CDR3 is TGTGCCAGTCTGGGGGCCGACAATCAGCCCCAGCATTTT.